A single sample gave rise to the 2 T cell receptor beta chains below, sequenced in a study of Graves' ophthalmopathy and Graves' hyperthyroidism. RNA transcripts served as template for amplifying TCR beta CDR3 sequences. RT-PCR in the first round used HTBI primers; a second-round multiplex PCR followed. TCRdb reanalysed the multiplex PCR reads using MiXCR and keeps one entry per CDR3 protein. The data hold 300,000 to 350,000 distinct CDR3 sequences, with roughly a sixth observed a single time. Source material: peripheral blood. The receptors here all came from an adult man with Graves' ophthalmopathy.

This clonotype was seen at least ten times. The rearrangement links TRBV2 to TRBJ1-3, with no clear D. The V end was cut by 1 base, the J end by 0 bases, with 10 bases between. The CDR3 is 16 amino acids. Germline CDR1 and CDR2: SNHLY and FYNNEI. The CDR3: CASSEETGISGNTIYF. CDR3 DNA sequence: TGTGCCAGCAGTGAAGAAACGGGAATCTCTGGAAACACCATATATTTT.

This clonotype was seen repeatedly, ten times or more. The rearrangement joins TRBV2 to TRBJ2-7, with 7 bases aligning to TRBD2. CDR1 is SNHLY and CDR2 is FYNNEI in the germline V gene. The ends lost 8 bases at V and 2 bases at J; junction bases unmatched: 6. CDR3 length: 13 residues. The CDR3: CASGGVVTYEQYF. The CDR3 coding sequence is TGTGCCAGCGGGGGGGTGGTAACCTACGAGCAGTACTTC.